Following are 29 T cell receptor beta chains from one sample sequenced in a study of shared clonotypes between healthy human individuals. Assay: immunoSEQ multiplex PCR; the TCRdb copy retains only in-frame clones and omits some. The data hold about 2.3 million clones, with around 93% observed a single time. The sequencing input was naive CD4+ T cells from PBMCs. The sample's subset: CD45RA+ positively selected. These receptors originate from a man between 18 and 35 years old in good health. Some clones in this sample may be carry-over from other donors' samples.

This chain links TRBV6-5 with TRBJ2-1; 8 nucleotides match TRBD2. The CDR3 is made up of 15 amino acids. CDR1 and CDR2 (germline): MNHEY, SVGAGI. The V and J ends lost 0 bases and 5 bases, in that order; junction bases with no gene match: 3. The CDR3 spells CASSYSGTSNNEQFF. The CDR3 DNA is TGTGCCAGCAGTTACTCGGGGACTAGTAACAATGAGCAGTTCTTC.

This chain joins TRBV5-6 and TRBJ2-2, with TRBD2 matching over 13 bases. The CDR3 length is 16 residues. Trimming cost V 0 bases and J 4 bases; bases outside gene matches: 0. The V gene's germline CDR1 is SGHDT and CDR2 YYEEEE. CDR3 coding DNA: TGTGCCAGCAGCTTGGGACTAGCGGGGGGCACCGGGGAGCTGTTTTTT. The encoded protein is CASSLGLAGGTGELFF.

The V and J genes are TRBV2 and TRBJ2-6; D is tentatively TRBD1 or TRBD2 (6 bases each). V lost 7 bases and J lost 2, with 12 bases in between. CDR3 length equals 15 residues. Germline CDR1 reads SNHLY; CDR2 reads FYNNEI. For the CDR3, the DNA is TGTGCCAGCACTAGGGGGGCCCCTGGGGCCAACGTCCTGACTTTC. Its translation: CASTRGAPGANVLTF.

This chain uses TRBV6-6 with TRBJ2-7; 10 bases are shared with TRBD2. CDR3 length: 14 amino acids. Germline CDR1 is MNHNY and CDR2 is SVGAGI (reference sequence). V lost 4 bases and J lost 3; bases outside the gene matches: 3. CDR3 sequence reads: CASSSLAGGYEQYF. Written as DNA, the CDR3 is TGTGCCAGCAGTTCCTTAGCGGGAGGCTACGAGCAGTACTTC.

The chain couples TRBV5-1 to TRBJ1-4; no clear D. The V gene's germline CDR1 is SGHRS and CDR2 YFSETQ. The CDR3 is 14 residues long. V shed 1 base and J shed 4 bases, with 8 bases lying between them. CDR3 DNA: TGCGCCAGCAGCTTGAAGGCCGGTAATGAAAAACTGTTTTTT. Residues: CASSLKAGNEKLFF.

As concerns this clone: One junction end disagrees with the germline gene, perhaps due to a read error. The CDR3, as DNA: TGTGCCAGCAGAGAGGGGGACACCACCCGGTTC. This translates into CASREGDTTRF. The chain recombines TRBV28 with TRBJ1-4, with a weak D call TRBD1 (6 bases). Germline CDR1 reads MDHEN; CDR2 reads SYDVKM. The CDR3 runs 11 residues.

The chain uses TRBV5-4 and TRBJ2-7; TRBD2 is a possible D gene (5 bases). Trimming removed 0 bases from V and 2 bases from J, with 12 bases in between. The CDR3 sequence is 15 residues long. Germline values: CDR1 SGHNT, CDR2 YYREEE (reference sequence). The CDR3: CASSLAGGSAYEQYF. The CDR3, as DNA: TGTGCCAGCAGCTTGGCCGGCGGGTCGGCCTACGAGCAGTACTTC.

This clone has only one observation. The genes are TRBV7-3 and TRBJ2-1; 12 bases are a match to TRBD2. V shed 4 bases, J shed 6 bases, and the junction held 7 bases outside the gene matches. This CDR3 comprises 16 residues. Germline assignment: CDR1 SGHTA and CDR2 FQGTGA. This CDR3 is CASSSLAGGGFNEQFF. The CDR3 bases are TGTGCCAGCAGCTCCCTAGCGGGAGGGGGGTTCAATGAGCAGTTCTTC.

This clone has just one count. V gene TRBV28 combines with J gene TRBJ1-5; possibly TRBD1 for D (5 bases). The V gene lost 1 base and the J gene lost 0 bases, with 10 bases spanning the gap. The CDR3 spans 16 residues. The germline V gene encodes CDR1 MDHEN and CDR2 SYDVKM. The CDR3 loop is CASSLLGQISNQPQHF. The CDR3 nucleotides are TGTGCCAGCAGTTTATTGGGGCAGATTAGCAATCAGCCCCAGCATTTT.

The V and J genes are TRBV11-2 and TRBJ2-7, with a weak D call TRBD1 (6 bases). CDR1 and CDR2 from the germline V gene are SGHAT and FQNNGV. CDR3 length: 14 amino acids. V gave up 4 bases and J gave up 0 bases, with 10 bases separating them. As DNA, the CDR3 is TGTGCCAGCAGCTGGGACATGATCTCCTACGAGCAGTACTTC. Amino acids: CASSWDMISYEQYF.

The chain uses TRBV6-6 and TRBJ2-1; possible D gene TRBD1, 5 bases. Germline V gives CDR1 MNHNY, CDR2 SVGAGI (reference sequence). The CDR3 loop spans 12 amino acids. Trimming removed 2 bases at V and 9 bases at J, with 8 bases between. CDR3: CASSYTRAEQFF. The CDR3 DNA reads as TGTGCCAGCAGTTACACCAGGGCTGAGCAGTTCTTC.

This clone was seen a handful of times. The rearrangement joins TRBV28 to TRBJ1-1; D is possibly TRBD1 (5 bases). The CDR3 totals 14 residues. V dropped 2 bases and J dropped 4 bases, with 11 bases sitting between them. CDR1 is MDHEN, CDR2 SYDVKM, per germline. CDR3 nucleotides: TGTGCCAGCAGTTTAGGGGTCAGGGCCACTGAAGCTTTCTTT. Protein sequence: CASSLGVRATEAFF.

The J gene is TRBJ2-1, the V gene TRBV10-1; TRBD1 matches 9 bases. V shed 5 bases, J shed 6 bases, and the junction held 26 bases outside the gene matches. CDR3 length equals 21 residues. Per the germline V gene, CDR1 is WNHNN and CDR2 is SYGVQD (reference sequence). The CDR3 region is CASSPPAPGQGLPYGGNEQFF. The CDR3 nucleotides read TGCGCCAGCAGTCCCCCCGCTCCGGGACAGGGACTACCTTACGGGGGCAATGAGCAGTTCTTC.

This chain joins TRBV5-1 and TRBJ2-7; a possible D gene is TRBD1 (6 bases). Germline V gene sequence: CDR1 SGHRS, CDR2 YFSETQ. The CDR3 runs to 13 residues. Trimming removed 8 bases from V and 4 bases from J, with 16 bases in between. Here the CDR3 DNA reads TGCGCCAGAAAGGACAGCGGTGAGTACGAGCAGTACTTC. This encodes CARKDSGEYEQYF. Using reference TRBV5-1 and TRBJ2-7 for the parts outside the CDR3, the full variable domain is KAGVTQTPRYLIKTRGQQVTLSCSPISGHRSVSWYQQTPGQGLQFLFEYFSETQRNKGNFPGRFSGRQFSNSRSEMNVSTLELGDSALYLCARKDSGEYEQYFGPGTRLTVT.

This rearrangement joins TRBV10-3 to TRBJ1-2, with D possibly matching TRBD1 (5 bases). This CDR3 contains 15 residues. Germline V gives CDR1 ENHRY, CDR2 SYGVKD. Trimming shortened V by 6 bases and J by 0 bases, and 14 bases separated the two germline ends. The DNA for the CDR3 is TGTGCCATCAGGGCCGGGACGGAGACTAACTATGGCTACACCTTC. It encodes CAIRAGTETNYGYTF.

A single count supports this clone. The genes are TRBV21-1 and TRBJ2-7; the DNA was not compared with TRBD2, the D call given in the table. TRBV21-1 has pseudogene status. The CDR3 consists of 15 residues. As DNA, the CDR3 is TGTGCCAGCAGCAAAGGTGAGGGAGCGCTATACGAGCAGTACTTC. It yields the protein CASSKGEGALYEQYF.

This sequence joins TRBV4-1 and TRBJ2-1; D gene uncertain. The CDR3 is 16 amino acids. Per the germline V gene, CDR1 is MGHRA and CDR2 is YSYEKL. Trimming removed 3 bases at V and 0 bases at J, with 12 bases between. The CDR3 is CASSQPGRSSYNEQFF. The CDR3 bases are TGCGCCAGCAGCCAGCCCGGACGGAGCTCCTACAATGAGCAGTTCTTC.

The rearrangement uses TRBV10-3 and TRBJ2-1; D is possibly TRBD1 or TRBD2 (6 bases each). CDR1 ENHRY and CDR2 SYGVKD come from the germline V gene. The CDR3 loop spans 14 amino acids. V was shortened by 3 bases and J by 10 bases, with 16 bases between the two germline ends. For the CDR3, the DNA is TGTGCCATCAGTGAATCGCGGGAAGGACAGGAGCAGTTCTTC. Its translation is CAISESREGQEQFF.

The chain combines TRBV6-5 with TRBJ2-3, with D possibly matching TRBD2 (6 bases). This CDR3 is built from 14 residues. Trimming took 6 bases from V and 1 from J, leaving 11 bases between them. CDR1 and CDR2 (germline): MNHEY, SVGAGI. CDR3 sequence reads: CASRSASGTDTQYF. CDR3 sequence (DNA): TGTGCCAGCAGGTCGGCTAGCGGCACAGATACGCAGTATTTT.

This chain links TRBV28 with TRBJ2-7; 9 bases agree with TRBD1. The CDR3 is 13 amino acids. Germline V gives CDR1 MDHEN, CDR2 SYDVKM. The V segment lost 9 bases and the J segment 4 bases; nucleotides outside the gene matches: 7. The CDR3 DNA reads TGTGCCAGTGGTACAGACAGGGGGTACGAGCAGTACTTC. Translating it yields CASGTDRGYEQYF.

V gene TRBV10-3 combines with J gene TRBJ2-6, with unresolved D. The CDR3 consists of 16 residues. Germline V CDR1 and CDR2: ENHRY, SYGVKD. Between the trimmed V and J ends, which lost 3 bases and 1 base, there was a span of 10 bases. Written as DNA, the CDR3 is TGTGCCATCAGTGATTCAGGCGATTCTGGGGCCAACGTCCTGACTTTC. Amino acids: CAISDSGDSGANVLTF.

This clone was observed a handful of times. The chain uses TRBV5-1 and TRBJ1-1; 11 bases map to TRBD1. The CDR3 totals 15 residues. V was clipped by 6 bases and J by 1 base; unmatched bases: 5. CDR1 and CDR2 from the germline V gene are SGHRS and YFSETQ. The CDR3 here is CASTRTGGENTEAFF. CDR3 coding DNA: TGCGCCAGCACCCGGACAGGGGGCGAGAACACTGAAGCTTTCTTT.

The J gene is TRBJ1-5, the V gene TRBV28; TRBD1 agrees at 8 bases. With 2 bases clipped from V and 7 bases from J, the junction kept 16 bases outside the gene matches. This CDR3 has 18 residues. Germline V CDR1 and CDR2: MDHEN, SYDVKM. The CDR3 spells CASSLPADRGRGDQPQHF. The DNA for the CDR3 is TGTGCCAGCAGTTTACCCGCCGACAGGGGTCGGGGAGACCAGCCCCAGCATTTT.

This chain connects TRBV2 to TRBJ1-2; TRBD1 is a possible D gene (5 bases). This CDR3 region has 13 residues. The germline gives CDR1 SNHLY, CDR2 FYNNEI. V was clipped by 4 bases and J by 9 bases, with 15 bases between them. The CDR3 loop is CASSVERQSSYTF. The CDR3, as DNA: TGTGCCAGCAGTGTAGAACGACAGAGTAGCTACACCTTC. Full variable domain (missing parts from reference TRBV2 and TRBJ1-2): EPEVTQTPSHQVTQMGQEVILRCVPISNHLYFYWYRQILGQKVEFLVSFYNNEISEKSEIFDDQFSVERPDGSNFTLKIRSTKLEDSAMYFCASSVERQSSYTFGSGTRLTVV.

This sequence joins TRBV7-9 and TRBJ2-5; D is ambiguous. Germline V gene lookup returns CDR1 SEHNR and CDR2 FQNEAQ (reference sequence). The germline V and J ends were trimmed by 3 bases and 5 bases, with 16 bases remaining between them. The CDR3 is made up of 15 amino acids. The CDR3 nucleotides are TGTGCCAGCAGCTTCAGGTCCTGGGAATCGGAGACCCAGTACTTC. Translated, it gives CASSFRSWESETQYF.

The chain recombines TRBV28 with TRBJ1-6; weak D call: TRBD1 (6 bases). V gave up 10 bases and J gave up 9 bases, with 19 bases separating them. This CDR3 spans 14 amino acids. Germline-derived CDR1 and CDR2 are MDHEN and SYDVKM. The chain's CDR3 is CATASDSLGSPLHF. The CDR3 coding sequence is TGTGCCACCGCCTCGGACAGTCTTGGTTCACCCCTCCACTTT. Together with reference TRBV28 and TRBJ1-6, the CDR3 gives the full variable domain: DVKVTQSSRYLVKRTGEKVFLECVQDMDHENMFWYRQDPGLGLRLIYFSYDVKMKEKGDIPEGYSVSREKKERFSLILESASTNQTSMYLCATASDSLGSPLHFGNGTRLTVT.

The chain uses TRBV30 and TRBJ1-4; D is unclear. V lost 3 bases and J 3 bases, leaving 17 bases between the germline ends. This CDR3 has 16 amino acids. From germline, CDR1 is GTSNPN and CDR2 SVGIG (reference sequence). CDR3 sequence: CAWRDISGPANEKLFF. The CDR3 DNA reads TGTGCCTGGAGGGATATTAGTGGGCCGGCTAATGAAAAACTGTTTTTT.

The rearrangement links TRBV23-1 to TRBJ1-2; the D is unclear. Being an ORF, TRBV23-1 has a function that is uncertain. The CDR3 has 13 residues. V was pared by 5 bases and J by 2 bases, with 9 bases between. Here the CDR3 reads CASSSPANYGYTF. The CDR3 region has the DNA TGCGCCAGCAGTTCACCAGCAAACTATGGCTACACCTTC.

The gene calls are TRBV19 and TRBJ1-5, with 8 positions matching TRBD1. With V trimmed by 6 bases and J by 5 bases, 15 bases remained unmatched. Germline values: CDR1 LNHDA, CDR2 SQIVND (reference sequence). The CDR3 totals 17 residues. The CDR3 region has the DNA TGTGCCAGTAGAACGGACCCGGGACAGGCCCTTTATCAGCCCCAGCATTTT. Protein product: CASRTDPGQALYQPQHF. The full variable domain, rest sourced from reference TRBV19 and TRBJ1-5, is DGGITQSPKYLFRKEGQNVTLSCEQNLNHDAMYWYRQDPGQGLRLIYYSQIVNDFQKGDIAEGYSVSREKKESFPLTVTSAQKNPTAFYLCASRTDPGQALYQPQHFGDGTRLSIL.